Below, one TCR beta chain is given with its context. This clone's antigen is unknown. Qualities for individual bases were not recorded, and no much larger clone is one base off. This sample was included in a study of shared clonotypes between healthy human individuals (dated by TCRdb to about 2020). About the full investigation: Three men and a couple of women, aged 18 to 49 years, made up the cohort. Per donor, three plates each were used for CD4 naive and CD4 memory, two for CD8 naive, and one for CD8 memory. To estimate repertoire size and how much clonotype sharing occurs between individuals, the study deeply sequenced the blood TCR repertoires of a handful of healthy adults. To increase sequencing depth and limit assay-specific biases, different laboratories used diverse techniques to prepare libraries and sequence TCR repertoires. Leukapheresis yielded between about 0.94 and 10 billion PBMCs per donor.

Overall results and qualifications from the work: Only blood was sampled, and tissue TCR repertoires likely differ from those in blood. Sharing across several donors was observed for 4.5% to 6.5% of naive CD4, about 4% of naive CD8, over 2% of memory CD4, and roughly 0.4% of memory CD8 clonotypes. Pairwise subsampling indicated that sequencing depth was expected to affect the degree of clonotype sharing among donors. Larger estimated clonotype richness was generally found for naive subsets than for memory subsets. Even with the large sequencing depth, rarefaction of the sorted-subset datasets indicated that sequencing was incomplete. Compared with non-shared clonotypes, the clonotypes found in all four sorted-subset donors had higher generation probabilities. Because the study included a small number of donors, the genetic and exposure-history diversity represented was limited.

Donors were healthy HIV-negative adults with no recently reported acute infections or vaccinations. Every donor was a Caucasian adult residing in Nashville, Tennessee, USA. CD4+ T cells were enriched through magnetic negative selection, after which naive cells were positively selected on CD45RA and the remaining negative fraction served as the memory subset. Blood was collected by leukapheresis, and PBMCs were isolated by Ficoll-Histopaque density gradient centrifugation and then cryopreserved in liquid nitrogen vapor phase. Analytical flow cytometry was used to check the purity and quantity of every magnetically sorted T cell population. Genomic DNA was isolated from every sorted fraction and measured by UV absorbance on a Nanodrop 2000c. TCR CDR3 regions were amplified from genomic DNA by multiplex PCR using the deep immunoSEQ assay. Genomic DNA extracted from each cell subset was distributed evenly over all wells of several immunoSEQ 96-well plates, and each plate served as one replicate. For sorted subsets, approximately 210 ng genomic DNA, equal to about 30,000 T cell genomes, was loaded into each replicate PCR. Purified libraries were measured with a Qubit 3.0 fluorometer, size-checked on a Bioanalyzer 2100, and measured again with the KAPA Library Quantification kit. Every immunoSEQ 96-well plate was sequenced on a dedicated single-read 150-cycle Illumina NextSeq 550 flow cell. The study's processing was this. The immunoSEQ output contained only junctional sequences without quality scores, so filtering could not match that applied to full-length reads. To assign V/J genes and CDR3, sequences were annotated against IMGT germline references using PyIR, a Python wrapper for IgBLAST v1.9. Any read was removed if the V/J assignment was weak (E-value above 1e-6), the CDR3 was missing, or the read contained stop codons, out-of-frame junctions, or ambiguous translated residues. V3J clonotypes were defined as sequences sharing an identical inferred V gene, J gene, and CDR3 amino acid sequence. Percentage overlap between repertoires was computed as shared unique clonotypes divided by the size of the smaller repertoire. RTK rarefaction, the Chao1 estimator, and Recon v2.1 estimates of unobserved clonotypes were used to assess repertoire richness. For all TCRbeta clonotypes obtained by the gDNA method from four donors, generation probabilities were computed with OLGA. Here the immuneACCESS table is served through TCRdb, limited to in-frame sequences with V and J called. Missing clones are a known gap in these copies; in checked studies unresolved V genes cover under half, and the rest lacks a known reason. V and J calls and clone size follow that table, whereas D and trimming were derived from the DNA. Counted in this sample were more than 850,000 clones; roughly 74% of them appeared once. The ten largest clones add up to approximately 0.5% of the sample.

V loses 5 bases at its end and J loses 2 bases; junction bases beyond the gene matches: 8. Per the germline V gene (reference sequence), LNHDA is the CDR1 and SQIVND is the CDR2. Reading from cysteine to phenylalanine, the CDR3 counts 15 amino acids. The kept DNA is CDR3 alone, 45 bases in frame from the first base. This clonotype was sampled from a man between 18 and 29 years old in good health. Some clones in this sample may be carry-over from other donors' samples. Sequenced sample: memory CD4+ T cells from PBMCs. Sample cell subset or site, as interpreted from the label and publication: CD45RA-negative fraction. This chain joins TRBV19 to TRBJ2-5; 7 of the junction bases match TRBD1. The DNA sequence reads TGTGCCAGTAGTCCTGGGACAGCATTACAAGAGACCCAGTACTTC. It translates as CASSPGTALQETQYF.